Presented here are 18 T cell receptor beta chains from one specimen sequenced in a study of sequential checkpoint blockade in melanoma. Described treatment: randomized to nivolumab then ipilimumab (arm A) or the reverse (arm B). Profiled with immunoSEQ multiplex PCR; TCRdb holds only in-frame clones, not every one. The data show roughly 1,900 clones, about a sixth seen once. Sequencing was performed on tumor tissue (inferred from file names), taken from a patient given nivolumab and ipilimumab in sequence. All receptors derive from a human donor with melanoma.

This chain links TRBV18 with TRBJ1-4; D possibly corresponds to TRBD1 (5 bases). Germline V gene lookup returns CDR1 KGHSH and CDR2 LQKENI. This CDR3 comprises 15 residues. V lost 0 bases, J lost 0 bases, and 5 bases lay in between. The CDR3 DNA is TGTGCCAGCTCACCACCGGGGGCAACTAATGAAAAACTGTTTTTT. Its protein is CASSPPGATNEKLFF.

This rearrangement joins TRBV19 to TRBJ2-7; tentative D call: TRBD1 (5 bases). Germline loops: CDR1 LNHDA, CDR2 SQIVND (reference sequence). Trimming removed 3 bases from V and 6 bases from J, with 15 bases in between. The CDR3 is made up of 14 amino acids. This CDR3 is CASSIGQGNGEQYF. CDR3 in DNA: TGTGCCAGTAGTATCGGGCAGGGTAACGGCGAGCAGTACTTC. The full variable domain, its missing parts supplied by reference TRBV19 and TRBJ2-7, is DGGITQSPKYLFRKEGQNVTLSCEQNLNHDAMYWYRQDPGQGLRLIYYSQIVNDFQKGDIAEGYSVSREKKESFPLTVTSAQKNPTAFYLCASSIGQGNGEQYFGPGTRLTVT.

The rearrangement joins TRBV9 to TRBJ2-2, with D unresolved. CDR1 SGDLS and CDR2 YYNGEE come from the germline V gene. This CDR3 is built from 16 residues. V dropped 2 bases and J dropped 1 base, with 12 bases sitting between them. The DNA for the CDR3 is TGTGCCAGCAGCGTGGGCCCTCCCCGGAACACCGGGGAGCTGTTTTTT. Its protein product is CASSVGPPRNTGELFF.

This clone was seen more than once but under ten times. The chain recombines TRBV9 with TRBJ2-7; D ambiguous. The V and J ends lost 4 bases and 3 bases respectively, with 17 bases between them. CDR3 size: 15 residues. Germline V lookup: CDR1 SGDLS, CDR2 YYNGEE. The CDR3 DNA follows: TGTGCCAGCAGCAAAGGCGACCTTCGCCTCTACGAGCAGTACTTC. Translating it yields CASSKGDLRLYEQYF.

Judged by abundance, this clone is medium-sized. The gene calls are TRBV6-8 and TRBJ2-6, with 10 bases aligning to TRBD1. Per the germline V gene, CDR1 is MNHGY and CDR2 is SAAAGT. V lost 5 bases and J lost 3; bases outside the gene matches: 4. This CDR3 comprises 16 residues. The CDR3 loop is CASSATGGGGANVLTF. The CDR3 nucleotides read TGTGCCAGCAGTGCGACAGGGGGCGGTGGGGCCAACGTCCTGACTTTC.

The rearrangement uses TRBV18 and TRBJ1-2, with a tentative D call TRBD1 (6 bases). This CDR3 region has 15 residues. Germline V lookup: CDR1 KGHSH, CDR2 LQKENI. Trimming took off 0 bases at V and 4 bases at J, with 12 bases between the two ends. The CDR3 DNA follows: TGTGCCAGCTCACCACCGTCCGGGGGGCTCTATGGCTACACCTTC. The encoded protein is CASSPPSGGLYGYTF.

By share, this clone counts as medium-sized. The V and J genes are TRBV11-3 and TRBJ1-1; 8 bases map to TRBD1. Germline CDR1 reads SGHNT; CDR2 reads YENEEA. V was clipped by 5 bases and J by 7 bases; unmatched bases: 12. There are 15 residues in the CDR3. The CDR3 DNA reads TGTGCCAGCAGCCGAACCGGGACAGGAACCCGTGAAGCTTTCTTT. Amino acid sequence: CASSRTGTGTREAFF.

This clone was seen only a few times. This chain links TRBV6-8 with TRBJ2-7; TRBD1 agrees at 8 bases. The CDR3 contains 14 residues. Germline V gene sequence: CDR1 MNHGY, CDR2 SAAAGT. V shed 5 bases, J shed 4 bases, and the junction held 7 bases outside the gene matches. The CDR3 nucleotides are TGTGCCAGCAGTAACGTACAGGGGGAGTACGAGCAGTACTTC. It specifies CASSNVQGEYEQYF.

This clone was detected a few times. CDR3 sequence reads: CASSHSGDRVYQPQHF. The CDR3, as DNA: TGTGCCAGCAGTCACAGTGGGGACAGGGTTTATCAGCCCCAGCATTTT. This chain connects TRBV6-8 to TRBJ1-5; 9 bases map to TRBD1. Germline trimming cut 5 bases from V and 5 bases from J; bases unmatched to any gene: 10. This CDR3 is 16 amino acids long. Germline CDR1 is MNHGY and CDR2 is SAAAGT.

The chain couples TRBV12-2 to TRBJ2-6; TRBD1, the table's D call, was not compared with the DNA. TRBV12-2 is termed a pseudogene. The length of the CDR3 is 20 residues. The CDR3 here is CASRSRNLGQGETGANVLTF. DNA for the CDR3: TGTGCAAGTCGCTCAAGAAACCTGGGACAGGGGGAGACTGGGGCCAACGTCCTGACTTTC.

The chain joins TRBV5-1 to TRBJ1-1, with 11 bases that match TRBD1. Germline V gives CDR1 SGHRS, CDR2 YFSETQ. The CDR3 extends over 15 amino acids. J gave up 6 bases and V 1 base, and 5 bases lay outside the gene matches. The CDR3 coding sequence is TGCGCCAGCAGCTTGTCGGGACAGGGGGTCTCTGAAGCTTTCTTT. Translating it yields CASSLSGQGVSEAFF. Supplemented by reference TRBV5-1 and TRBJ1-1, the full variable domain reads KAGVTQTPRYLIKTRGQQVTLSCSPISGHRSVSWYQQTPGQGLQFLFEYFSETQRNKGNFPGRFSGRQFSNSRSEMNVSTLELGDSALYLCASSLSGQGVSEAFFGQGTRLTVV.

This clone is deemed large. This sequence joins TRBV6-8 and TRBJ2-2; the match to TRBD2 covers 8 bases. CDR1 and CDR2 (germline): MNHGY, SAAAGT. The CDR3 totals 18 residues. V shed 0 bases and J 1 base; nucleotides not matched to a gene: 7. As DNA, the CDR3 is TGTGCCAGCAGTTACTCTCTTGCGGGGGGATTGAACACCGGGGAGCTGTTTTTT. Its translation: CASSYSLAGGLNTGELFF.

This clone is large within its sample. The CDR3 nucleotides are TGTGCCAGCAGCCCCGGAGGGAAGAACACTGAAGCTTTCTTT. Translating gives CASSPGGKNTEAFF. The genes are TRBV11-3 and TRBJ1-1, with unresolved D. CDR3 length equals 14 residues. Trimming removed 5 bases at V and 1 base at J, with 11 bases between. The germline V gene encodes CDR1 SGHNT and CDR2 YENEEA.

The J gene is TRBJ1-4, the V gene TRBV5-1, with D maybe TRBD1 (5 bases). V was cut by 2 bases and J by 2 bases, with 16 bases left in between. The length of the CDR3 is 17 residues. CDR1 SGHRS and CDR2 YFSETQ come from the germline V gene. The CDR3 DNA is TGCGCCAGCAGCTTTGGGGGGACTCTCGGTACTAATGAAAAACTGTTTTTT. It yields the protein CASSFGGTLGTNEKLFF.

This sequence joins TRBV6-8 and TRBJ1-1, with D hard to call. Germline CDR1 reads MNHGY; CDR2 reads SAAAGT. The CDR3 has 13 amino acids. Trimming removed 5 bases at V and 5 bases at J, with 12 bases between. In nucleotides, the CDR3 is TGTGCCAGCAGTCATACCTCGGGAACTGAAGCTTTCTTT. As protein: CASSHTSGTEAFF.

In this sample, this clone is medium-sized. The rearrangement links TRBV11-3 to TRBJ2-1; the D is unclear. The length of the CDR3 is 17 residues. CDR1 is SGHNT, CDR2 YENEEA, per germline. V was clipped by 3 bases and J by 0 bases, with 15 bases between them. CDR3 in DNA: TGTGCCAGCAGCTTTCTCGGCACCTCGGGCTCCTACAATGAGCAGTTCTTC. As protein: CASSFLGTSGSYNEQFF.

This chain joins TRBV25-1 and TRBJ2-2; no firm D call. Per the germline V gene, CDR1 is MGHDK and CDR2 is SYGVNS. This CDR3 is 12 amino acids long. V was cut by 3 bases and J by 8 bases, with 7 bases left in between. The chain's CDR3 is CASSDQLGELFF. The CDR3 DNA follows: TGTGCCAGCAGTGACCAACTAGGGGAGCTGTTTTTT.

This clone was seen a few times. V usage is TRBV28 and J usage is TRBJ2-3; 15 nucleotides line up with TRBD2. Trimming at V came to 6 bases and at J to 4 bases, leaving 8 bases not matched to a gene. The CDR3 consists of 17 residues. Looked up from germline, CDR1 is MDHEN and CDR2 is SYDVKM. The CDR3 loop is CASSGLAGGQSSDTQYF. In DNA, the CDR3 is TGTGCCAGCAGCGGACTAGCGGGGGGGCAATCTTCAGATACGCAGTATTTT.